This TCR beta chain stems from a study of T cells in Graves' hyperthyroidism and ophthalmopathy. What was amplified from RNA transcripts were TCR beta CDR3 regions. The TCR CDR3 first-round RT-PCR relied on the HTBI primer set. One entry per CDR3 protein results from TCRdb running MiXCR on the multiplex PCR reads. The data show 550,000 to 800,000 distinct CDR3 sequences, with about 18% seen just once and roughly 16% held by the top ten. CDR1 is MNHNS and CDR2 is SASEGT in the germline V gene. The CDR3 totals 15 residues. V lost 10 bases to trimming and J lost 4 bases, with 20 bases between them. This clonotype came up a few times.

The origin of this receptor is a man aged 45-65 years with Graves' hyperthyroidism. This rearrangement joins TRBV6-1 to TRBJ1-3; a weak D match, TRBD1 (5 bases). The specimen was blood. DNA of the CDR3: TGTGCCACGCATCCCGGGGCGGAGGGAGGAAACACCATATATTTT. Residues: CATHPGAEGGNTIYF.